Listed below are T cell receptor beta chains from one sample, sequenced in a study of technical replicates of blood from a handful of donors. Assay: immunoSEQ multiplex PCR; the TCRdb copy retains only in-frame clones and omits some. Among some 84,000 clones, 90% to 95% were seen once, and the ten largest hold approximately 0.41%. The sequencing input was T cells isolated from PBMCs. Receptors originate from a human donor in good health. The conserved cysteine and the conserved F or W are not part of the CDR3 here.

CDR3aa: ASGGWGENTGELF
v_gene: TRBV5-1
len: 13
j_gene: TRBJ2-2

CDR3aa: ASSLRTGTGNTIY
v_gene: TRBV11-2
len: 13
j_gene: TRBJ1-3

CDR3aa: ASSDVQGGSHEKLF
v_gene: TRBV6-1
len: 14
j_gene: TRBJ1-4

CDR3aa: ASSTDYPTDTQY
v_gene: TRBV7-2
len: 12
j_gene: TRBJ2-3

CDR3aa: ATSRDRADTIYGYT
v_gene: TRBV15
len: 14
j_gene: TRBJ1-2

CDR3aa: ASSFRGASTDTQY
v_gene: TRBV5-1
len: 13
j_gene: TRBJ2-3

CDR3aa: ASSSANRDRDYEQY
v_gene: TRBV5-4
len: 14
j_gene: TRBJ2-7

CDR3aa: ASSPVFHQPQH
v_gene: TRBV27
len: 11
j_gene: TRBJ1-5

CDR3aa: AWRLSGRGAQETQY
v_gene: TRBV30
len: 14
j_gene: TRBJ2-5

CDR3aa: ASSPGTSGIYEQY
v_gene: TRBV7-2
len: 13
j_gene: TRBJ2-7

CDR3aa: ASSAGATDTQY
v_gene: TRBV9
len: 11
j_gene: TRBJ2-3

CDR3aa: ASSEFILGPLDNEKLF
v_gene: TRBV10-2
len: 16
j_gene: TRBJ1-4

CDR3aa: AWTGASGSTDTQY
v_gene: TRBV30
len: 13
j_gene: TRBJ2-3

CDR3aa: ASSLAFRRDVGDTQY
v_gene: TRBV7-2
len: 15
j_gene: TRBJ2-3

CDR3aa: ASSFKRLLGEQY
v_gene: TRBV13
len: 12
j_gene: TRBJ2-7

CDR3aa: ASSFPKTGGAISGELF
v_gene: TRBV7-2
len: 16
j_gene: TRBJ2-2

CDR3aa: ASSVVVDTEAF
v_gene: TRBV9
len: 11
j_gene: TRBJ1-1

CDR3aa: ATSSSTAERNTIY
v_gene: TRBV15
len: 13
j_gene: TRBJ1-3

CDR3aa: ASSYTNITTYNEQF
v_gene: TRBV7-3
len: 14
j_gene: TRBJ2-1

CDR3aa: AISRQDLNTEAF
v_gene: TRBV10-3
len: 12
j_gene: TRBJ1-1

CDR3aa: ATSDRPDEKLF
v_gene: TRBV6-6
len: 11
j_gene: TRBJ1-4

CDR3aa: ASTQLGGTDHYEQY
v_gene: TRBV28
len: 14
j_gene: TRBJ2-7

CDR3aa: ASSERGTSGIGTDTQY
v_gene: TRBV2
len: 16
j_gene: TRBJ2-3

CDR3aa: ASSQSSGRYEQY
v_gene: TRBV4-1
len: 12
j_gene: TRBJ2-7

CDR3aa: ASSPRDRGNYGYT
v_gene: TRBV7-9
len: 13
j_gene: TRBJ1-2

CDR3aa: ASSMRSSRYYEQY
v_gene: TRBV19
len: 13
j_gene: TRBJ2-7

CDR3aa: ASSISSGYGYT
v_gene: TRBV11-3
len: 11
j_gene: TRBJ1-2

CDR3aa: ASSRTTSQPQH
v_gene: TRBV19
len: 11
j_gene: TRBJ1-5

CDR3aa: SVDFEGGGNTIY
v_gene: TRBV29-1
len: 12
j_gene: TRBJ1-3

CDR3aa: ASSFGTGNTEAF
v_gene: TRBV25-1
len: 12
j_gene: TRBJ1-1

CDR3aa: ASIHTSGNNEQF
v_gene: TRBV19
len: 12
j_gene: TRBJ2-1

CDR3aa: ASSLGTGQEQY
v_gene: TRBV5-8
len: 11
j_gene: TRBJ2-7

CDR3aa: ASSLGGGVGYT
v_gene: TRBV11-2
len: 11
j_gene: TRBJ1-2

CDR3aa: ASSYSTGENGYEQY
v_gene: TRBV6-5
len: 14
j_gene: TRBJ2-7

CDR3aa: ASSHGQAETQY
v_gene: TRBV27
len: 11
j_gene: TRBJ2-5

CDR3aa: AISGTSGSQDEQY
v_gene: TRBV10-3
len: 13
j_gene: TRBJ2-7

CDR3aa: ASTLLAGDIEQY
v_gene: TRBV5-1
len: 12
j_gene: TRBJ2-7

CDR3aa: ASSKAGLAGRYEQY
v_gene: TRBV21-1
len: 14
j_gene: TRBJ2-7

CDR3aa: ASSPNGASTDTQY
v_gene: TRBV5-1
len: 13
j_gene: TRBJ2-3

CDR3aa: AIRDNQDIYEQY
v_gene: TRBV28
len: 12
j_gene: TRBJ2-7

CDR3aa: ASSIPGGTEAF
v_gene: TRBV19
len: 11
j_gene: TRBJ1-1

CDR3aa: ASQGLHEKLF
v_gene: TRBV2
len: 10
j_gene: TRBJ1-4

CDR3aa: ASSTGTSGRNTGELF
v_gene: TRBV4-2
len: 15
j_gene: TRBJ2-2

CDR3aa: ASSDTVPGQY
v_gene: TRBV2
len: 10
j_gene: TRBJ2-7

CDR3aa: ASSLPASGMDEQY
v_gene: TRBV4-1
len: 13
j_gene: TRBJ2-7

CDR3aa: ASSLLGDNYNEQF
v_gene: TRBV11-2
len: 13
j_gene: TRBJ2-1

CDR3aa: TSRGGLAEGEDGEQF
v_gene: TRBV1
len: 15
j_gene: TRBJ2-1

CDR3aa: ASSLLYGSSGDTQY
v_gene: TRBV4-2
len: 14
j_gene: TRBJ2-3

CDR3aa: ASRTPSGANVLT
v_gene: TRBV28
len: 12
j_gene: TRBJ2-6

CDR3aa: ASSQGLAGTSETQY
v_gene: TRBV4-1
len: 14
j_gene: TRBJ2-5

CDR3aa: ASSLGQFEAF
v_gene: TRBV11-2
len: 10
j_gene: TRBJ1-1

CDR3aa: ASSSTGVVYEQY
v_gene: TRBV5-1
len: 12
j_gene: TRBJ2-7

CDR3aa: ASSTGALYGYT
v_gene: TRBV6-6
len: 11
j_gene: TRBJ1-2

CDR3aa: ASSLNLPGQSPEY
v_gene: TRBV28
len: 13
j_gene: TRBJ2-5